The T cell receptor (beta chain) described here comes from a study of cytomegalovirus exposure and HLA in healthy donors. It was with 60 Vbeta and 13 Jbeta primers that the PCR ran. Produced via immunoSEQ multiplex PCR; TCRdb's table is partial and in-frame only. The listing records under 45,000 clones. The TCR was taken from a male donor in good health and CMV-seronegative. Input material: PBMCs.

The CDR3 sequence: CSVAGTPATNEKLFF. CDR3 bases: TGCAGCGTTGCCGGGACACCCGCAACTAATGAAAAACTGTTTTTT. The V gene is TRBV29-1, the J gene TRBJ1-4; tentative D call: TRBD1 (6 bases). With 4 bases removed from V and 0 bases from J, the gap between germline ends came to 12 bases. The germline gives CDR1 SQVTM, CDR2 ANQGSEA. This CDR3 has 15 amino acids.